This entry lists 6 T cell receptor beta chains sequenced from one sample in a study of beta chain features in type 1 diabetes. The study's findings and limits: Shortening that was moderate but significant affected the TCRB CDR3s of Type 1 diabetes patients in all four CD4+ subsets.

The antigens these receptors bind are not known. Expressed TCRB transcripts were sequenced because the isolated RNA had all been reverse transcribed beforehand. Assay used: immunoSEQ multiplex PCR; TCRdb lists only in-frame clones, some missing. The sample gives around 120,000 clones, 15% to 20% of which show up once; approximately 2.5% is in the top ten. Input material: central memory CD4+ T cells from blood. These receptors were collected from a man aged 18 to 35 with type 1 diabetes.

The genes are TRBV7-2 and TRBJ1-1, with a tentative D call TRBD1 (6 bases). Germline-derived CDR1 and CDR2 are SGHTA and FQGNSA. V was pared by 4 bases and J by 4 bases, with 10 bases between. The CDR3 extends over 13 amino acids. The CDR3 here is CASSSGRGTEAFF. CDR3 sequence (DNA): TGTGCCAGCAGCTCGGGCAGGGGCACTGAAGCTTTCTTT.

This clone was seen a few times. The chain employs TRBV27 and TRBJ1-2; D is perhaps TRBD1 (5 bases). The germline V gene encodes CDR1 MNHEY and CDR2 SMNVEV (reference sequence). Trimming stripped 2 bases from V and 8 bases from J, with 12 bases between. CDR3 length: 13 amino acids. The CDR3 spells CASSLMGVSGYTF. The CDR3 nucleotides read TGTGCCAGCAGTTTAATGGGGGTTAGCGGCTACACCTTC.

This clone was detected a few times. V is TRBV28 and J is TRBJ2-3; 8 bases fit TRBD1. J gave up 14 bases and V 3 bases, and 10 bases lay outside the gene matches. From germline, CDR1 is MDHEN and CDR2 SYDVKM. The CDR3 spans 13 residues. CDR3: CASSFSDRGIGYF. The CDR3 region has the DNA TGTGCCAGCAGTTTCTCCGACAGGGGAATAGGGTATTTT.

V gene TRBV4-2 combines with J gene TRBJ2-1; TRBD2 might be the D (5 bases). The CDR3 contains 13 residues. The V end was cut by 1 base, the J end by 10 bases, with 11 bases between. The germline CDR1 and CDR2 sequences are LGHNA and YNFKEQ. The CDR3 loop is CASSQGLEGEQFF. CDR3 sequence (DNA): TGTGCCAGCAGCCAAGGATTAGAGGGAGAGCAGTTCTTC.

Only a few counts were recorded for this clone. The chain couples TRBV5-1 to TRBJ2-7; perhaps TRBD1 as D (6 bases). This CDR3 has 12 residues. Trimming stripped 4 bases from V and 3 bases from J, with 8 bases between. Germline V lookup: CDR1 SGHRS, CDR2 YFSETQ. The CDR3 region is CASSQGFYEQYF. CDR3 nucleotide sequence: TGCGCCAGCAGCCAGGGGTTCTACGAGCAGTACTTC.

V gene TRBV28 combines with J gene TRBJ2-3; weak D call: TRBD2 (6 bases). The V gene lost 7 bases and the J gene lost 0 bases, with 11 bases spanning the gap. This CDR3 comprises 14 residues. CDR1 is MDHEN and CDR2 is SYDVKM in the germline V gene. The CDR3 sequence: CASISGESTDTQYF. CDR3 nucleotides: TGTGCCAGCATTTCGGGAGAAAGCACAGATACGCAGTATTTT.